Below, 5 T cell receptor beta chains from the same sample are listed, as sequenced in a study of OX40 agonist ivuxolimab in advanced cancers. TCRdb keeps only in-frame clones here, not all; method: immunoSEQ multiplex PCR. This sample yields approximately 35,000 clones, of which 74% are seen a single time; around 11% belongs to the top ten. Specimen: CD4+ or CD8+ T cells sorted from blood, collected in a trial of the OX40 agonist ivuxolimab. These receptors were taken from an adult with an advanced solid tumor such as melanoma, head and neck, liver or kidney cancer.

This sequence joins TRBV5-4 and TRBJ1-2; D remains ambiguous. Germline V gives CDR1 SGHNT, CDR2 YYREEE (reference sequence). This CDR3 comprises 15 residues. Trimming stripped 3 bases from V and 0 bases from J, with 12 bases between. The CDR3 protein is CASSWRTGANYGYTF. The CDR3 coding sequence is TGTGCCAGCAGCTGGCGAACGGGAGCTAACTATGGCTACACCTTC.

The chain recombines TRBV5-1 with TRBJ1-6, with 7 bases matching TRBD1. The CDR3 extends over 15 amino acids. Germline V CDR1 and CDR2: SGHRS, YFSETQ. Trimming took 1 base from V and 7 from J; bases not matched to a gene: 5. The DNA of the CDR3 is TGCGCCAGCAGCTTGTCCCGACAGGGAAATTCACCCCTCCACTTT. Residues: CASSLSRQGNSPLHF.

The V and J genes are TRBV5-1 and TRBJ2-7; 7 bases are shared with TRBD1. The CDR3 totals 14 residues. After removal of 3 bases from V and 0 bases from J, the junction contained 3 bases not matched to a gene. Germline V gene lookup returns CDR1 SGHRS and CDR2 YFSETQ. The CDR3 protein is CASSSTGSSYEQYF. The CDR3 region has the DNA TGCGCCAGCAGCTCGACAGGGAGCTCCTACGAGCAGTACTTC.

This chain joins TRBV28 and TRBJ2-7, with a possible D match to TRBD2 (6 bases). The CDR3 is made up of 13 amino acids. Trimming removed 2 bases from V and 3 bases from J, with 8 bases in between. Looked up from germline, CDR1 is MDHEN and CDR2 is SYDVKM. CDR3 region: CASSLRGYYEQYF. DNA for the CDR3: TGTGCCAGCAGTTTACGGGGGTACTACGAGCAGTACTTC.

With respect to this clone: This sample includes further DNA sequences coding for the same CDR3. This rearrangement joins TRBV5-6 to TRBJ1-6; D gene ambiguous. The CDR3 is 14 residues long. The germline V gene has CDR1 SGHDT and CDR2 YYEEEE. The V gene lost 2 bases and the J gene lost 6 bases, with 9 bases spanning the gap. The CDR3 region is CASSFRAVNSPLHF. The CDR3 DNA reads TGTGCCAGCAGCTTTAGGGCAGTTAATTCACCCCTCCACTTT.